This T cell receptor (beta chain) derives from a study of OX40 agonist ivuxolimab in advanced cancers. Study-level background: It was ivuxolimab, an agonistic anti-OX40 (CD134) antibody, that patients were treated with. Intravenous ivuxolimab at 0.01 to 10 mg/kg was given to patients every 2 weeks. Study-level points and caveats: Researchers report that CD8+ T cells had, on average, more expanded clones than CD4+. What antigens the expanded peripheral T cells recognized was never established.

In regard to this clone: The antigen is undetermined.

This CDR3 comprises 17 residues. Germline CDR1 is MGHRA and CDR2 is YSYEKL. Trimming cost V 4 bases and J 4 bases, with 19 bases left between them. Assay used: immunoSEQ multiplex PCR; TCRdb lists only in-frame clones, some missing. This sample has tens of thousands of clones; 85% to 90% occur once, and the top ten carry roughly 0.69%. The sample here was CD4+ or CD8+ T cells sorted from blood, taken in a trial of the OX40 agonist ivuxolimab. The receptor was derived from an adult with an advanced solid tumor such as melanoma, head and neck, liver or kidney cancer. V usage is TRBV4-1 and J usage is TRBJ2-2; D may be TRBD2 (5 bases). The CDR3 DNA sequence: TGCGCCAGCAGCCGCGAAAGTCGGGGTGTGAGCACCGGGGAGCTGTTTTTT. Translation: CASSRESRGVSTGELFF.